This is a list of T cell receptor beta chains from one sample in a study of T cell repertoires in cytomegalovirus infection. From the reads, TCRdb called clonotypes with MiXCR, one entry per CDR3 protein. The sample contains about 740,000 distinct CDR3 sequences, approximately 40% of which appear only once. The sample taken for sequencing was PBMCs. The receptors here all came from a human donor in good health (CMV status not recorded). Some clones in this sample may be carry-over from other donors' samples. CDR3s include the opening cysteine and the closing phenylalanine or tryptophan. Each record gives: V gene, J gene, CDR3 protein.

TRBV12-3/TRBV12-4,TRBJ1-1,CASSLLGETNTEAFF
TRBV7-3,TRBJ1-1,CASSPSPLGTEAFF
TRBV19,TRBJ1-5,CASTHRGDYSNQPQHF
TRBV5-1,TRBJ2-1,CASTFLGSTSGIYNEQFF
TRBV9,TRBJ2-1,CASSSGRDAINEQFF
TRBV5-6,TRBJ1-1,CASSNNYGEAFF
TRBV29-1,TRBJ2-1,CSADPSGSNEQFF
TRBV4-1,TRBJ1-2,CASSQESGRINGYTF
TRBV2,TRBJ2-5,CASSPLAFQETQYF
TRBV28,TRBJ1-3,CASSLGQPLSGNTIYF
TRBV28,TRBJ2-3,CASSFVLAGTTDTQYF